Here is one TCR beta chain with its context. V shed 3 bases, J shed 6 bases, and the junction held 9 bases outside the gene matches. This CDR3 region has 15 residues. Germline V gene sequence: CDR1 SGHKS, CDR2 YYEKEE (reference sequence). The sample comes from a study of T cell responses to AZD1222 COVID-19 vaccine. The method was immunoSEQ multiplex PCR; TCRdb's version includes in-frame clones alone and lacks a portion of them. The sample gives 150,000 or so clones, about 88% of which show up once; around 4.9% is in the top ten. The TCR originated in an adult in good health. The chain combines TRBV5-5 with TRBJ2-1, with 7 bases identical to TRBD2. This sample comprised peripheral blood, obtained on day 0 of AZD1222 vaccination. The CDR3, as DNA: TGTGCCAGCAGCTCCCGACTAGCAGATTTCAATGAGCAGTTCTTC. It codes for CASSSRLADFNEQFF.